Below, 15 T cell receptor beta chains from the same sample are listed, as sequenced in a study of cytomegalovirus exposure and HLA in healthy donors. PCR involved 60 Vbeta and 13 Jbeta primers. The repertoire was sequenced with immunoSEQ multiplex PCR; TCRdb's copy has only in-frame clones and lacks some. The data contain around 130,000 clones, 77% of them singletons. Sequencing was done on a sample of PBMCs. These receptors all stem from a woman aged 60 to 75 in good health and CMV-seronegative.

In its sample, this clone was seen a few times. The CDR3 spells CASSLPPQETQYF. Here the CDR3 DNA reads TGTGCCAGCAGCTTACCTCCCCAAGAGACCCAGTACTTC. The chain uses TRBV7-9 and TRBJ2-5; D is unresolved. Per the germline V gene, CDR1 is SEHNR and CDR2 is FQNEAQ (reference sequence). V lost 2 bases to trimming and J lost 1 base, with 5 bases between them. This CDR3 has 13 amino acids.

The chain combines TRBV20-1 with TRBJ2-1, with a tentative D call TRBD1 (6 bases). V was shortened by 6 bases and J by 7 bases, with 10 bases between the two germline ends. This CDR3 is 11 amino acids long. CDR1 and CDR2 (germline): DFQATT, SNEGSKA (reference sequence). CDR3 coding DNA: TGCAGTGCCCACAGGGAGAATGAGCAGTTCTTC. This codes for CSAHRENEQFF.

The J gene is TRBJ2-5, the V gene TRBV5-1, with 8 bases lining up with TRBD1. The CDR3 extends over 16 amino acids. Germline V gene data show CDR1 as SGHRS and CDR2 as YFSETQ. The junction had 10 bases not matched to a gene; V was cut back by 2 bases and J by 4 bases. The CDR3 is CASSLSGQGGGETQYF. The CDR3 DNA follows: TGCGCCAGCAGCTTAAGCGGACAGGGCGGTGGAGAGACCCAGTACTTC.

This chain joins TRBV7-8 and TRBJ2-5; 10 bases match TRBD1. Germline loops: CDR1 SGHVS, CDR2 FQNEAQ. This CDR3 has 13 amino acids. Unmatched junction bases numbered 1, after V lost 5 bases and J lost 4 bases. CDR3 protein: CASSRDRGETQYF. The CDR3 DNA reads TGTGCCAGCAGCCGGGACAGGGGAGAGACCCAGTACTTC. The variable domain in full, completed from reference TRBV7-8 and TRBJ2-5, reads GAGVSQSPRYKVAKRGQDVALRCDPISGHVSLFWYQQALGQGPEFLTYFQNEAQLDKSGLPSDRFFAERPEGSVSTLKIQRTQQEDSAVYLCASSRDRGETQYFGPGTRLLVL.

This clone is labeled as large. The chain uses TRBV6-1 and TRBJ2-7; D perhaps matches TRBD2 (6 bases). The CDR3 has 12 residues. Looked up from germline, CDR1 is MNHNS and CDR2 is SASEGT. Trimming took off 8 bases at V and 0 bases at J, with 8 bases between the two ends. CDR3 amino acids: CASGGYSYEQYF. The CDR3 region has the DNA TGTGCCAGCGGGGGGTACTCCTACGAGCAGTACTTC.

This clone was seen a few times. The J gene is TRBJ1-6, the V gene TRBV6-5, with D perhaps TRBD1 (6 bases). This CDR3 region has 14 residues. Per germline, CDR1 MNHEY and CDR2 SVGAGI. Trimming took 6 bases from V and 5 from J, leaving 11 bases between them. CDR3 protein: CASRSDSDNSPLHF. CDR3 nucleotides: TGTGCCAGCAGGTCGGACAGTGATAATTCACCCCTCCACTTT.

The V gene is TRBV15, the J gene TRBJ1-6, with D maybe TRBD1 (6 bases). From germline, CDR1 is LNHNV and CDR2 YYDKDF (reference sequence). Trimming removed 5 bases at V and 7 bases at J, with 12 bases between. This CDR3 is 14 amino acids long. CDR3 sequence (DNA): TGTGCCACCAGCGCCAGGGGACGCAATTCACCCCTCCACTTT. Translated, it gives CATSARGRNSPLHF.

The chain recombines TRBV27 with TRBJ1-2; tentative D call: TRBD1 (5 bases). The CDR3 consists of 12 residues. V gave up 5 bases and J gave up 7 bases, with 11 bases separating them. Looked up from germline, CDR1 is MNHEY and CDR2 is SMNVEV (reference sequence). CDR3 amino acids: CASSDRRGGYTF. In nucleotides, the CDR3 is TGTGCCAGCAGTGACAGAAGAGGTGGCTACACCTTC.

The V call is TRBV10-1, the J call TRBJ2-1; 7 nucleotides align to TRBD2. Germline V CDR1 and CDR2: WNHNN, SYGVQD (reference sequence). V shed 4 bases and J 3 bases; nucleotides not matched to a gene: 3. CDR3 length: 14 amino acids. This CDR3 reads CASSGGGDYNEQFF. The CDR3 nucleotides read TGCGCCAGCAGTGGTGGGGGGGACTACAATGAGCAGTTCTTC.

V usage is TRBV5-1 and J usage is TRBJ2-1, with TRBD2 matching over 15 bases. The CDR3 runs to 15 residues. CDR1 and CDR2 from the germline V gene are SGHRS and YFSETQ. J lost 7 bases, V lost 2 bases, and 1 base had no gene match. Written as DNA, the CDR3 is TGCGCCAGCAGCTTTGGGACTAGCGGGAGGAATGAGCAGTTCTTC. This sequence encodes CASSFGTSGRNEQFF. The full variable domain, its missing parts supplied by reference TRBV5-1 and TRBJ2-1, is KAGVTQTPRYLIKTRGQQVTLSCSPISGHRSVSWYQQTPGQGLQFLFEYFSETQRNKGNFPGRFSGRQFSNSRSEMNVSTLELGDSALYLCASSFGTSGRNEQFFGPGTRLTVL.

The chain combines TRBV15 with TRBJ2-5; TRBD1 is a possible D gene (5 bases). The V and J ends lost 0 bases and 4 bases respectively, with 12 bases between them. CDR3 length equals 15 residues. Germline V gene data show CDR1 as LNHNV and CDR2 as YYDKDF (reference sequence). The CDR3 coding sequence is TGTGCCACCAGCAGAGAAGGGGTAATTGCAGAGACCCAGTACTTC. Amino acids: CATSREGVIAETQYF.

This rearrangement joins TRBV7-2 to TRBJ2-3; D is uncertain. Trimming took off 8 bases at V and 1 base at J, with 13 bases between the two ends. The CDR3 spans 14 residues. From germline, CDR1 is SGHTA and CDR2 FQGNSA. CDR3 coding DNA: TGTGCCAGCGTCTTAGGCGCCCGCACAGATACGCAGTATTTT. Residues: CASVLGARTDTQYF.

The rearrangement joins TRBV29-1 to TRBJ2-3, with a weak D call TRBD1 (6 bases). The CDR3 has 15 amino acids. Per the germline V gene, CDR1 is SQVTM and CDR2 is ANQGSEA. V dropped 2 bases and J dropped 3 bases, with 15 bases sitting between them. CDR3 in amino acids: CSVESPRQGTDTQYF. CDR3 DNA sequence: TGCAGCGTTGAATCCCCCAGGCAGGGGACAGATACGCAGTATTTT.

The chain joins TRBV7-2 to TRBJ2-7; TRBD1 might be the D (6 bases). The CDR3 has 14 amino acids. V was pared by 4 bases and J by 4 bases, with 14 bases between. Germline lookup yields CDR1 SGHTA and CDR2 FQGNSA. The CDR3 region is CASSSGAGDYEQYF. Written as DNA, the CDR3 is TGTGCCAGCAGCTCAGGGGCAGGGGATTACGAGCAGTACTTC.

The chain recombines TRBV7-3 with TRBJ2-7, with TRBD2 matching over 14 bases. J lost 3 bases, V lost 5 bases, and 3 bases had no gene match. CDR1 SGHTA and CDR2 FQGTGA come from the germline V gene. There are 15 residues in the CDR3. The DNA for the CDR3 is TGTGCCAGCAGCCAGGGGACTAGCGGGAGCTACGAGCAGTACTTC. Amino acid sequence: CASSQGTSGSYEQYF.